What follows are 15 T cell receptor beta chains derived from one specimen sequenced in a study of identical twins. A single record per CDR3 protein comes from TCRdb applying MiXCR to the 5' RACE reads. This table has a few hundred thousand distinct CDR3 sequences, 9% to 10% appearing once. This sample also appeared in a second study, on yellow fever vaccine responses in identical twins.

Source material: PBMCs. The receptors stem from a woman between 18 and 29 years old in good health.

This clonotype was picked up many times. The chain recombines TRBV6-1 with TRBJ2-1, with D possibly TRBD1 on 7 matching bases. Trimming pared 3 bases from V and 8 bases from J, leaving 23 bases between. Per germline, CDR1 MNHNS and CDR2 SASEGT. The CDR3 is 17 residues long. CDR3 bases: TGTGCCAGCAGTGACAAGACAGGGAGGATCGTAGGGGATGAGCAGTTCTTC. It encodes CASSDKTGRIVGDEQFF.

This clonotype was seen only a few times. The rearrangement joins TRBV20-1 to TRBJ2-3; D might be TRBD2 (7 bases). Germline lookup yields CDR1 DFQATT and CDR2 SNEGSKA (reference sequence). The CDR3 runs to 15 residues. Trimming removed 0 bases at V and 6 bases at J, with 16 bases between. The CDR3 DNA follows: TGCAGTGCTAGAGATGGGAGGGGGGACCGGGATACGCAGTATTTT. This translates into CSARDGRGDRDTQYF.

The chain carries TRBV20-1 and TRBJ2-3; tentatively, D is TRBD2 (6 bases). V shed 6 bases and J shed 2 bases, with 27 bases lying between them. The germline gives CDR1 DFQATT, CDR2 SNEGSKA (reference sequence). The CDR3 covers 18 residues. CDR3 sequence reads: CSADYPGGRDLATDTQYF. CDR3 coding DNA: TGCAGTGCCGATTACCCAGGAGGGCGGGACCTAGCCACAGATACGCAGTATTTT.

This clonotype was seen at least ten times. As DNA, the CDR3 is TGTGCCAGCAGTTACAATGTGGCCACCGGGGAGCTGTTTTTT. Amino acid sequence: CASSYNVATGELFF. This rearrangement joins TRBV6-5 to TRBJ2-2, with unresolved D. Germline V gene lookup returns CDR1 MNHEY and CDR2 SVGAGI. The CDR3 has 14 amino acids. V was trimmed by 2 bases and J by 4 bases, leaving 8 bases between them.

This chain connects TRBV3-1 to TRBJ2-7; no firm D call. Trimming removed 1 base from V and 8 bases from J, with 9 bases in between. Germline CDR1 and CDR2: LGHDT and YNNKEL (reference sequence). This CDR3 region has 12 residues. CDR3 DNA sequence: TGTGCCAGCAGCCAAGTGGGGATCCAGCAGTACTTC. This sequence encodes CASSQVGIQQYF.

The chain has TRBV18 and TRBJ2-7, with D possibly being TRBD1 (6 bases). The CDR3 length is 15 residues. Germline V lookup: CDR1 KGHSH, CDR2 LQKENI. V shed 0 bases and J shed 0 bases, with 9 bases lying between them. The CDR3 is CASSPPDRNSYEQYF. The CDR3 bases are TGTGCCAGCTCACCACCGGACAGAAACTCCTACGAGCAGTACTTC.

This clonotype was picked up many times. The gene calls are TRBV7-9 and TRBJ2-5; unclear D gene. V gave up 4 bases and J gave up 4 bases, with 16 bases separating them. Germline V CDR1 and CDR2: SEHNR, FQNEAQ (reference sequence). The CDR3 consists of 15 residues. CDR3 in DNA: TGTGCCAGCAGCTCCAGTAGGGTCACCGTAGAGACCCAGTACTTC. This translates into CASSSSRVTVETQYF.

This clonotype has more than one count but fewer than ten. The chain is built from TRBV6-1 and TRBJ2-7, with D tentatively TRBD1 (6 bases). The CDR3 contains 14 residues. Trimming shortened V by 6 bases and J by 0 bases, and 12 bases separated the two germline ends. Germline V gene lookup returns CDR1 MNHNS and CDR2 SASEGT. Here the CDR3 DNA reads TGTGCCAGCAGGACAGGCACCCTCTCCTACGAGCAGTACTTC. Its protein product is CASRTGTLSYEQYF.

The gene calls are TRBV6-1 and TRBJ1-5; D may be TRBD1 (5 bases). Germline V lookup: CDR1 MNHNS, CDR2 SASEGT. Deletions cut 8 bases from V and 3 bases from J, with 14 bases between. The CDR3 totals 14 residues. This CDR3 reads CASRTWGDNQPQHF. The DNA for the CDR3 is TGTGCCAGCCGGACATGGGGCGACAATCAGCCCCAGCATTTT.

This clonotype appeared many times. V and J are TRBV12-3 or TRBV12-4 and TRBJ2-1; the D gene is possibly TRBD1 (6 bases). The CDR3 spans 15 residues. Trimming pared 1 base from V and 4 bases from J, leaving 11 bases between. In DNA, the CDR3 is TGTGCCAGCAGTTTAGTTCAGGGGCGATACAATGAGCAGTTCTTC. Residues: CASSLVQGRYNEQFF.

This clonotype was counted many times. This chain links TRBV6-1 with TRBJ2-1; TRBD2 agrees at 14 bases. Per the germline V gene, CDR1 is MNHNS and CDR2 is SASEGT. The V and J ends lost 6 bases and 7 bases, in that order; junction bases with no gene match: 5. The CDR3 spans 15 residues. The CDR3 loop is CASSRGTSGSNEQFF. The CDR3 DNA reads as TGTGCCAGCAGCCGCGGGACTAGCGGGAGTAATGAGCAGTTCTTC.

This clonotype turned up a few times. The chain links TRBV7-9 to TRBJ2-3, with no clear D. V was cut by 5 bases and J by 4 bases, with 19 bases left in between. Looked up from germline, CDR1 is SEHNR and CDR2 is FQNEAQ (reference sequence). This CDR3 has 16 residues. CDR3 nucleotides: TGTGCCAGCAGCCTTAGACTGGGCGAACGACCAGATACGCAGTATTTT. Its protein is CASSLRLGERPDTQYF.

This clonotype was counted between two and nine times. The chain employs TRBV6-2 or TRBV6-3 and TRBJ2-7; TRBD2 matches 9 bases. The trim removed 6 bases at V and 2 bases at J, leaving 5 bases unmatched. Germline assignment: CDR1 MNHEY and CDR2 SVGEGT. This CDR3 has 14 residues. The CDR3 nucleotides read TGTGCCAGCAGGATAGCGGGAGCCCCCTACGAGCAGTACTTC. The encoded protein is CASRIAGAPYEQYF.

In this sample, this clonotype turned up a few times. The J gene is TRBJ2-1, the V gene TRBV5-6; 12 nucleotides align to TRBD2. CDR3 length equals 13 residues. Unmatched junction bases numbered 4, after V lost 4 bases and J lost 11 bases. The germline CDR1 and CDR2 sequences are SGHDT and YYEEEE. The CDR3 nucleotides are TGTGCCAGCAGCCCTGGACTAGCGGGACAGCAGTTCTTC. Its protein is CASSPGLAGQQFF.

This clonotype was seen repeatedly, ten times or more. This chain uses TRBV7-2 with TRBJ1-5, with D possibly matching TRBD1 (6 bases). CDR3 length: 15 amino acids. Trimming left V 2 bases short and J 3 bases short, with 11 bases between. Germline-derived CDR1 and CDR2 are SGHTA and FQGNSA. The CDR3, as DNA: TGTGCCAGCAGCTTATCATCAGGGGTCAATCAGCCCCAGCATTTT. Protein: CASSLSSGVNQPQHF.